Shown below are 5 T cell receptor beta chains from a single sample sequenced in a study of glioma-infiltrating T cells. The iRepertoire nested amplicon-rescue multiplex PCR amplified TCR alpha and beta CDR3s from RNA. TCRdb ran MiXCR on the multiplex PCR reads and lists one entry per CDR3 protein. The sample has over 90,000 distinct CDR3 sequences, around 31% seen once. What was sequenced was glioma tissue, nonneoplastic brain tissue, or PBMCs (not recorded which). These receptors were taken from a human donor with low-grade glioma or glioblastoma, undergoing nonglioma brain surgery, or in good health (not recorded which).

V is TRBV10-3 and J is TRBJ2-1, with 11 bases lining up with TRBD2. V was clipped by 4 bases and J by 4 bases; unmatched bases: 3. The CDR3 is 15 amino acids. Germline values: CDR1 ENHRY, CDR2 SYGVKD. CDR3 DNA: TGTGCCATCAGTGGTTCTAGCGGGGGGTACAATGAGCAGTTCTTC. It yields the protein CAISGSSGGYNEQFF.

At least ten counts were recorded for this clonotype. The V call is TRBV20-1, the J call TRBJ2-7, with 7 positions matching TRBD2. Trimming took 5 bases from V and 2 from J; bases not matched to a gene: 9. CDR1 and CDR2 from the germline V gene are DFQATT and SNEGSKA (reference sequence). This CDR3 is 14 amino acids long. CDR3 DNA: TGCAGTGCTGCACCGGGAGGAGAAACCTACGAGCAGTACTTC. This gives the protein CSAAPGGETYEQYF.

The sample holds many counts of this clonotype. The chain couples TRBV12-3 or TRBV12-4 to TRBJ1-5; D not certain. This CDR3 has 15 residues. V lost 4 bases to trimming and J lost 1 base, with 11 bases between them. Here the CDR3 reads CASSYQDLSNQPQHF. The CDR3 nucleotides are TGTGCCAGCAGTTACCAGGACTTGAGCAATCAGCCCCAGCATTTT.

This clonotype was found many times. The CDR3: CASSFTGGNEQFF. DNA for the CDR3: TGTGCCAGCAGTTTCACAGGTGGCAATGAGCAGTTCTTC. This chain links TRBV6-1 with TRBJ2-1, with D tentatively TRBD1 (5 bases). This CDR3 is built from 13 residues. Trimming removed 5 bases at V and 6 bases at J, with 11 bases between. Germline CDR1 is MNHNS and CDR2 is SASEGT.

This clonotype occurred many times. The chain employs TRBV15 and TRBJ1-2; D remains unclear. Trimming left V 0 bases short and J 4 bases short, with 3 bases between. The CDR3 is made up of 12 amino acids. Germline V gives CDR1 LNHNV, CDR2 YYDKDF (reference sequence). The CDR3 loop is CATSRDTYGYTF. In DNA form, the CDR3 reads TGTGCCACCAGCAGAGACACCTATGGCTACACCTTC.